Listed below are T cell receptor beta chains from one sample, sequenced in a study of technical replicates of blood from a few donors. Measured with immunoSEQ multiplex PCR; TCRdb has only the in-frame clones, and not every one. The sample carries more than 11,000 clones, 75% to 90% recorded once. The sample was PBMCs. The receptors here all came from a human donor in good health. CDR3s include the opening cysteine and the closing phenylalanine or tryptophan. The D gene is left open where the match is weak. The size of a clone is reported for some rows only, either as once, few or many, or as a class for expanded clones.

CDR3 length: 16; D gene: .; J gene: TRBJ2-3; clone size: .; V gene: TRBV5-1; CDR3 protein: CASSLSGGWGTDTQYF; CDR3 DNA: TGCGCCAGCAGCTTGTCTGGAGGCTGGGGCACAGATACGCAGTATTTT
CDR3 length: 15; D gene: TRBD2; J gene: TRBJ2-7; clone size: once; V gene: TRBV5-6; CDR3 protein: CASRPSGALSYEQYF; CDR3 DNA: TGTGCCAGCAGGCCGAGCGGGGCCCTTTCCTACGAGCAGTACTTC
CDR3 length: 13; D gene: TRBD1; J gene: TRBJ1-2; clone size: .; V gene: TRBV10-1; CDR3 protein: CASSRDRKNGYTF; CDR3 DNA: TGCGCCAGCAGTCGGGACAGAAAAAATGGCTACACCTTC
CDR3 length: 15; D gene: TRBD1; J gene: TRBJ1-5; clone size: .; V gene: TRBV19; CDR3 protein: CASSGTGEGYQPQHF; CDR3 DNA: TGTGCCAGTAGTGGGACAGGGGAGGGTTATCAGCCCCAGCATTTT
CDR3 length: 14; D gene: .; J gene: TRBJ2-3; clone size: .; V gene: TRBV2; CDR3 protein: CASSLAGFTDTQYF; CDR3 DNA: TGTGCCAGCAGTTTGGCAGGATTCACAGATACGCAGTATTTT
CDR3 length: 13; D gene: .; J gene: TRBJ1-2; clone size: few; V gene: TRBV29-1; CDR3 protein: CTIGIGGDYGYTF; CDR3 DNA: TGCACCATTGGTATCGGGGGTGACTATGGCTACACCTTC
CDR3 length: 16; D gene: TRBD2; J gene: TRBJ2-2; clone size: .; V gene: TRBV6-5; CDR3 protein: CASSYSLAGVTGELFF; CDR3 DNA: TGTGCCAGCAGTTACTCACTAGCGGGAGTCACCGGGGAGCTGTTTTTT
CDR3 length: 16; D gene: TRBD2; J gene: TRBJ2-1; clone size: .; V gene: TRBV5-1; CDR3 protein: CASGSTSSGRLDEQFF; CDR3 DNA: TGCGCCAGCGGATCCACCTCTAGCGGGAGGTTGGATGAGCAGTTCTTC
CDR3 length: 15; D gene: TRBD2; J gene: TRBJ2-3; clone size: .; V gene: TRBV19; CDR3 protein: CASTPGTSITDTQYF; CDR3 DNA: TGTGCCAGTACCCCCGGGACTAGCATCACAGATACGCAGTATTTT
CDR3 length: 15; D gene: .; J gene: TRBJ1-2; clone size: .; V gene: TRBV28; CDR3 protein: CASSLGQGFNYGYTF; CDR3 DNA: TGTGCCAGCAGTTTAGGGCAGGGATTCAACTATGGCTACACCTTC
CDR3 length: 13; D gene: TRBD1; J gene: TRBJ2-5; clone size: .; V gene: TRBV18; CDR3 protein: CASSLGQKETQYF; CDR3 DNA: TGTGCCAGCTCGCTGGGACAGAAAGAGACCCAGTACTTC
CDR3 length: 14; D gene: TRBD1; J gene: TRBJ2-5; clone size: .; V gene: TRBV5-1; CDR3 protein: CASTLDRGQETQYF; CDR3 DNA: TGCGCCAGCACGTTAGACAGGGGTCAAGAGACCCAGTACTTC
CDR3 length: 14; D gene: TRBD1; J gene: TRBJ2-5; clone size: .; V gene: TRBV11-2; CDR3 protein: CASSPGTAQETQYF; CDR3 DNA: TGTGCCAGCAGCCCGGGGACAGCCCAAGAGACCCAGTACTTC
CDR3 length: 18; D gene: TRBD2; J gene: TRBJ2-1; clone size: .; V gene: TRBV4-2; CDR3 protein: CASSQRPTSGIGGHEQFF; CDR3 DNA: TGTGCCAGCAGCCAACGCCCCACTAGCGGGATTGGTGGTCATGAGCAGTTCTTC
CDR3 length: 17; D gene: TRBD1; J gene: TRBJ1-1; clone size: few; V gene: TRBV18; CDR3 protein: CASSHNRDRILNTEAFF; CDR3 DNA: TGTGCCAGCTCACATAACCGGGACAGAATATTGAACACTGAAGCTTTCTTT
CDR3 length: 16; D gene: .; J gene: TRBJ1-1; clone size: .; V gene: TRBV28; CDR3 protein: CASSSPAGAKNTEAFF; CDR3 DNA: TGTGCCAGCAGTTCGCCCGCAGGGGCGAAAAACACTGAAGCTTTCTTT
CDR3 length: 12; D gene: .; J gene: TRBJ2-1; clone size: once; V gene: TRBV28; CDR3 protein: CASSFGVNEQFF; CDR3 DNA: TGTGCCAGCAGTTTCGGTGTCAATGAGCAGTTCTTC
CDR3 length: 17; D gene: TRBD1; J gene: TRBJ2-5; clone size: .; V gene: TRBV5-1; CDR3 protein: CASSLLGQGGGQETQYF; CDR3 DNA: TGCGCCAGCAGCTTGCTCGGACAGGGTGGTGGGCAAGAGACCCAGTACTTC
CDR3 length: 15; D gene: TRBD1; J gene: TRBJ1-1; clone size: .; V gene: TRBV2; CDR3 protein: CASNGTGGMNTEAFF; CDR3 DNA: TGTGCCAGCAACGGGACAGGGGGCATGAACACTGAAGCTTTCTTT
CDR3 length: 14; D gene: TRBD1; J gene: TRBJ1-2; clone size: few; V gene: TRBV30; CDR3 protein: CAWSVGTAFYGYTF; CDR3 DNA: TGTGCCTGGAGTGTCGGGACAGCGTTCTATGGCTACACCTTC
CDR3 length: 13; D gene: .; J gene: TRBJ2-7; clone size: .; V gene: TRBV19; CDR3 protein: CASQGPGFYEQYF; CDR3 DNA: TGTGCCAGCCAGGGCCCTGGGTTCTACGAGCAGTACTTC
CDR3 length: 11; D gene: .; J gene: TRBJ2-3; clone size: .; V gene: TRBV5-1; CDR3 protein: CASSYTDTQYF; CDR3 DNA: TGCGCCAGCTCCTACACAGATACGCAGTATTTT
CDR3 length: 17; D gene: TRBD1; J gene: TRBJ1-2; clone size: .; V gene: TRBV18; CDR3 protein: CASSRTPGQGTYEGYTF; CDR3 DNA: TGTGCCAGCTCGCGAACCCCGGGACAGGGGACCTATGAGGGCTACACCTTC
CDR3 length: 15; D gene: TRBD2; J gene: TRBJ2-1; clone size: .; V gene: TRBV5-1; CDR3 protein: CASSLAPAGEGEQFF; CDR3 DNA: TGCGCCAGCAGCTTGGCCCCAGCGGGAGAAGGTGAGCAGTTCTTC
CDR3 length: 17; D gene: TRBD1; J gene: TRBJ2-7; clone size: .; V gene: TRBV5-1; CDR3 protein: CASSYTGTGADSYEQYF; CDR3 DNA: TGCGCCAGCAGCTACACCGGGACAGGGGCTGACTCCTACGAGCAGTACTTC
CDR3 length: 14; D gene: .; J gene: TRBJ2-7; clone size: few; V gene: TRBV30; CDR3 protein: CAWSVSGTNYEQYF; CDR3 DNA: TGTGCCTGGAGTGTATCCGGGACAAACTACGAGCAGTACTTC
CDR3 length: 15; D gene: TRBD1; J gene: TRBJ2-3; clone size: .; V gene: TRBV10-3; CDR3 protein: CAISENSDGTEPQYF; CDR3 DNA: TGTGCCATCAGTGAAAATAGCGATGGGACAGAGCCGCAGTATTTT
CDR3 length: 15; D gene: TRBD1; J gene: TRBJ1-2; clone size: .; V gene: TRBV4-1; CDR3 protein: CASSQDGQGALGYTF; CDR3 DNA: TGCGCCAGCAGCCAAGATGGGCAGGGGGCTTTGGGCTACACCTTC
CDR3 length: 12; D gene: .; J gene: TRBJ2-1; clone size: .; V gene: TRBV30; CDR3 protein: CAWGRSANEQFF; CDR3 DNA: TGTGCCTGGGGTCGGTCTGCCAATGAGCAGTTCTTC
CDR3 length: 13; D gene: TRBD1; J gene: TRBJ1-4; clone size: few; V gene: TRBV2; CDR3 protein: CASTRTGGEKLFF; CDR3 DNA: TGTGCCAGCACCCGGACAGGGGGTGAAAAACTGTTTTTT
CDR3 length: 12; D gene: .; J gene: TRBJ1-5; clone size: .; V gene: TRBV28; CDR3 protein: CASTARDQPQHF; CDR3 DNA: TGTGCCAGCACCGCGCGGGATCAGCCCCAGCATTTT
CDR3 length: 16; D gene: TRBD2; J gene: TRBJ2-3; clone size: .; V gene: TRBV5-1; CDR3 protein: CASSLVAGGPGDTQYF; CDR3 DNA: TGCGCCAGCAGCTTGGTGGCGGGAGGGCCAGGAGATACGCAGTATTTT
CDR3 length: 13; D gene: .; J gene: TRBJ2-2; clone size: .; V gene: TRBV7-9; CDR3 protein: CASSRGNTGELFF; CDR3 DNA: TGTGCCAGCAGTAGGGGGAATACCGGGGAGCTGTTTTTT
CDR3 length: 15; D gene: .; J gene: TRBJ2-5; clone size: .; V gene: TRBV6-5; CDR3 protein: CASRRAGTLPETQYF; CDR3 DNA: TGTGCCAGCAGGAGAGCGGGCACTCTTCCAGAGACCCAGTACTTC
CDR3 length: 16; D gene: TRBD2; J gene: TRBJ2-3; clone size: .; V gene: TRBV11-3; CDR3 protein: CASSKGLAGGGRTQYF; CDR3 DNA: TGTGCCAGCAGCAAAGGACTAGCGGGAGGAGGGAGGACGCAGTATTTT
CDR3 length: 15; D gene: .; J gene: TRBJ1-6; clone size: once; V gene: TRBV9; CDR3 protein: CASSVTFLGRSPLHF; CDR3 DNA: TGTGCCAGCAGCGTAACTTTTTTGGGGCGTTCACCCCTCCACTTT
CDR3 length: 16; D gene: TRBD1; J gene: TRBJ1-2; clone size: once; V gene: TRBV7-6; CDR3 protein: CASSLESTGGNYGYTF; CDR3 DNA: TGTGCCAGCAGCTTAGAATCCACAGGGGGTAACTATGGCTACACCTTC
CDR3 length: 14; D gene: TRBD1; J gene: TRBJ1-4; clone size: .; V gene: TRBV28; CDR3 protein: CASRQGPTNEKLFF; CDR3 DNA: TGTGCCAGCAGACAGGGGCCGACTAATGAAAAACTGTTTTTT